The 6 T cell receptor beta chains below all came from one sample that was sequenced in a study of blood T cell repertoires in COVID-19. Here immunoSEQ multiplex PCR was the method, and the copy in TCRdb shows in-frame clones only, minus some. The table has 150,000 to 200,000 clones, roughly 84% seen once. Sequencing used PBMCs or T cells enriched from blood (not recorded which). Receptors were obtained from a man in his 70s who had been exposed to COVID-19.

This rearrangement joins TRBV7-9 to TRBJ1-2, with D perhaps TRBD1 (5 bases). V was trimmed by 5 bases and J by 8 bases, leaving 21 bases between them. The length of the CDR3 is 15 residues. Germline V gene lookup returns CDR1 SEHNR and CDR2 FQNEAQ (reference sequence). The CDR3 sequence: CASSHPGGYFSGYTF. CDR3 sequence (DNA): TGTGCCAGCAGCCACCCGGGGGGGTATTTCTCCGGCTACACCTTC.

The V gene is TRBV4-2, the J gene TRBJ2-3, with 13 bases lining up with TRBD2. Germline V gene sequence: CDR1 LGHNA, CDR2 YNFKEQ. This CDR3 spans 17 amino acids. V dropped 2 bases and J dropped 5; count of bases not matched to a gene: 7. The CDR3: CASSQRPGTSGKDTQYF. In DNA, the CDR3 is TGTGCCAGCAGCCAACGGCCCGGGACTAGCGGGAAAGATACGCAGTATTTT.

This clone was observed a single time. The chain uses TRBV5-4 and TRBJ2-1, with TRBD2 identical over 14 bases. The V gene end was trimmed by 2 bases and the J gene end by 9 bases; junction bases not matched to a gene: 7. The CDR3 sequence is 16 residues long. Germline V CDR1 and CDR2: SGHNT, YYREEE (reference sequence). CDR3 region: CASSLMGTSGSGEQFF. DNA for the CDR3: TGTGCCAGCAGCTTAATGGGGACTAGCGGGAGCGGTGAGCAGTTCTTC.

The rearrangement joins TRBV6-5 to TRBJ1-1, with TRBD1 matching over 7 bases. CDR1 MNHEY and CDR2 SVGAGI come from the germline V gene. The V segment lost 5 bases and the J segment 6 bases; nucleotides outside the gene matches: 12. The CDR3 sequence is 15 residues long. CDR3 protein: CASSPHDRAFSEAFF. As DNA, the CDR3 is TGTGCCAGCAGTCCACACGACAGGGCTTTTTCTGAAGCTTTCTTT.

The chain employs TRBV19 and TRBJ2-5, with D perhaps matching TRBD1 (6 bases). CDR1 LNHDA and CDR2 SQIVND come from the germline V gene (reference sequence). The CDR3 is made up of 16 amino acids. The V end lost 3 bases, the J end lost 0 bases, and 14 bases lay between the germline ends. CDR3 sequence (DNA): TGTGCCAGTAGTATGGGGGACAACTGGTACCAAGAGACCCAGTACTTC. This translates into CASSMGDNWYQETQYF.

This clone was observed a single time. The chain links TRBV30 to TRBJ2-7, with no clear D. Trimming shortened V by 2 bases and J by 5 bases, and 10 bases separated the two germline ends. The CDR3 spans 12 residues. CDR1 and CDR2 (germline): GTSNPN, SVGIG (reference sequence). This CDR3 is CAWSRARDEQYF. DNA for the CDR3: TGTGCCTGGAGTCGAGCCCGGGACGAGCAGTACTTC.